This T cell receptor beta chain is drawn from a study of blood T cell repertoires in COVID-19. Background on the study: Italy, Spain and the United States were the sources of the convalescent and acute COVID-19 samples. PBMCs, B-cell-depleted T cells, or T cells were the source of the cDNA or gDNA that made up the material.

In germline, CDR1 is GTSNPN, CDR2 SVGIG (reference sequence). The CDR3 contains 15 residues. Between the trimmed V and J ends, which lost 2 bases and 5 bases, there was a span of 16 bases. In the original analysis: Reference gene primer amplification yielded estimated nucleated cell counts. Generated by immunoSEQ multiplex PCR, the TCRdb table keeps only in-frame clones and is missing some. The V and J calls and the clone size are those of that table, but D and trimming were determined from the DNA. Of 150,000 to 200,000 clones in the sample, roughly 85% are singletons; the top ten hold more than 7.5%.

The sequencing input was peripheral blood. V and J are TRBV30 and TRBJ2-1; D perhaps matches TRBD2 (5 bases). This TCR derives from a man aged 50 to 60 with active or convalescent COVID-19. Here the CDR3 reads CAWSSGSSRHNEQFF. The CDR3 DNA is TGTGCCTGGAGTAGCGGCTCCTCCAGGCACAATGAGCAGTTCTTC.